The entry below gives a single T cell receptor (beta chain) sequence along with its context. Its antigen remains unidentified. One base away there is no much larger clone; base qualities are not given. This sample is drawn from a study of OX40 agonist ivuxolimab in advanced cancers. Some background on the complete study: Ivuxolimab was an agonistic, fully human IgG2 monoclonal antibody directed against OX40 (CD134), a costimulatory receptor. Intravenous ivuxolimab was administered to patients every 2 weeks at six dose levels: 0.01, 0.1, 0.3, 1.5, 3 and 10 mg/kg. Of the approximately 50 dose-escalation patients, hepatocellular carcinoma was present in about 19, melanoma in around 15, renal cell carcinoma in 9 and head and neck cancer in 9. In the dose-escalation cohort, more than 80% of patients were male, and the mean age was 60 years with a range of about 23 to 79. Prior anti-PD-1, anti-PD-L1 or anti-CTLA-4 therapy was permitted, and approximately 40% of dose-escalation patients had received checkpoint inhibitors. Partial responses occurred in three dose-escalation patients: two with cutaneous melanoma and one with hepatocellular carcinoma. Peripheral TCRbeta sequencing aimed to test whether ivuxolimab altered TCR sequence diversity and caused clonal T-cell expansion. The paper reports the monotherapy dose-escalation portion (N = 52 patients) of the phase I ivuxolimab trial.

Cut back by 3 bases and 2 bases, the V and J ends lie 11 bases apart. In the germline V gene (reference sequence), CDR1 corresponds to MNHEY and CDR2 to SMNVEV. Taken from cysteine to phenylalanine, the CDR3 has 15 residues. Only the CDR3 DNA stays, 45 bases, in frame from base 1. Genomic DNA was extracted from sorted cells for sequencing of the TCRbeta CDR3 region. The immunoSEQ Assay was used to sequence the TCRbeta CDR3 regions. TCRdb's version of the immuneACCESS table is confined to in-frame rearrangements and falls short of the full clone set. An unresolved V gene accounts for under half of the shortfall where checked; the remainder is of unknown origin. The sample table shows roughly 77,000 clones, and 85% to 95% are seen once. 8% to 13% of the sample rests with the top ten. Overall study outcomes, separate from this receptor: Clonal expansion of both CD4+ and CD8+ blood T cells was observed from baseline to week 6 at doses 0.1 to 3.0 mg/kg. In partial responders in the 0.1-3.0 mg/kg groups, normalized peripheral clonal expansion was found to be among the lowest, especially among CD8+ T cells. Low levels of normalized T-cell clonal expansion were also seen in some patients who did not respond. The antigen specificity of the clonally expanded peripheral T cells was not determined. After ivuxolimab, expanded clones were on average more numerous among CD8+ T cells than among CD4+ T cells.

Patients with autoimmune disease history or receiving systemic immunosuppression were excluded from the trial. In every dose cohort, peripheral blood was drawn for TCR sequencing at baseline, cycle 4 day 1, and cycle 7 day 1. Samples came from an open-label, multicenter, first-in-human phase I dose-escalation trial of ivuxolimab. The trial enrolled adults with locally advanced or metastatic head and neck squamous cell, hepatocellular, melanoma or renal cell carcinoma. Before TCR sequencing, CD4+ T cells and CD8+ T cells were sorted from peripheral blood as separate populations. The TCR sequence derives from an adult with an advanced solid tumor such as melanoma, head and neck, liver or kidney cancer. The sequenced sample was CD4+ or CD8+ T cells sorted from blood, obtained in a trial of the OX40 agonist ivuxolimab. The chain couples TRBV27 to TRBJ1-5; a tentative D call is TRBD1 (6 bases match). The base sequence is TGTGCCAGCAGTTTGGGGGGGGGCGGCAATCAGCCCCAGCATTTT. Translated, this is CASSLGGGGNQPQHF.